The rows below give T cell receptor beta chains drawn from one sample of a study of brain metastases from non-small cell lung cancer. Only in-frame clones appear in the TCRdb table, and some are missing; sequencing was by immunoSEQ multiplex PCR. The sample yields thousands of clones, 84% seen once. The sequenced sample was primary lung tumor tissue. Receptors originate from a donor over 35 with non-small cell lung cancer. Each CDR3 is given with its conserved first and last residue. A D gene is named only where the DNA matches it firmly. The size field is filled for only some rows; it gives once, few, many or a size class.

NA	14	few	TRBV27	TRBJ1-5	CASRSWGPNQPQHF
NA	14	NA	TRBV5-4	TRBJ1-4	CASSLAGGGGKLFF
NA	16	NA	TRBV3-1/TRBV3-2	TRBJ2-5	CASSPNRRRTQETQYF
NA	15	NA	TRBV14	TRBJ2-5	CASSQGAGGQATQYF
TRBD1	13	NA	TRBV29-1	TRBJ2-7	CSVGQGSYYEQYF
NA	10	NA	TRBV3-1/TRBV3-2	TRBJ2-5	CASSQETQYF
NA	14	once	TRBV9	TRBJ2-7	CASSVGQRTYKQYF
NA	14	NA	TRBV9	TRBJ2-2	CASSVAQSLGELFF
NA	14	once	TRBV7-2	TRBJ2-7	CASSLASLTPEQYF
NA	13	NA	TRBV19	TRBJ2-7	CASSYQRNYEQYF
NA	14	NA	TRBV19	TRBJ2-5	CASSISSDQETQYF
NA	17	NA	TRBV11-1	TRBJ1-1	CASSLAKTRRSDTEAFF
NA	14	few	TRBV21-1	TRBJ2-7	CASPEMLSSYEQYF
NA	15	NA	TRBV5-4	TRBJ2-3	CASSLGQGSTDTQYF
NA	17	NA	TRBV7-9	TRBJ1-4	CASSFPPSPATNKKLFF
NA	12	NA	TRBV11-3	TRBJ2-7	CASRRGRYEQYF
TRBD1	14	NA	TRBV24-1	TRBJ2-1	CATSDSRQGLLQFF
NA	15	NA	TRBV7-9	TRBJ2-1	CASSSEEGTYNEQFF
NA	16	once	TRBV18	TRBJ1-5	CASSPAGQASNQPQHF
NA	12	NA	TRBV7-6	TRBJ2-1	CANSLGPSSQFF
TRBD1	14	once	TRBV2	TRBJ2-7	CASRRDSQSYEQYF
NA	13	NA	TRBV19	TRBJ1-2	CASTLQGSYGYTF
NA	17	NA	TRBV14	TRBJ2-1	CASSPSKVGGIRNEQFF
NA	16	NA	TRBV6-1	TRBJ1-5	CASSDLTGRANQPQHF
TRBD2	13	NA	TRBV10-2	TRBJ2-7	CAILAGGRDEQYF
TRBD1	14	NA	TRBV2	TRBJ1-2	CASSLRTGDSGYTF
NA	15	NA	TRBV7-9	TRBJ2-1	CASSGERGPYNEQFF
NA	11	NA	TRBV6-6	TRBJ2-3	CASSPGTTQYF
TRBD2	14	NA	TRBV7-4	TRBJ2-5	CANLGGLLQETQYF
NA	15	NA	TRBV16	TRBJ1-1	CASSQLVGQHTEAFF
NA	13	once	TRBV6-1	TRBJ1-1	CASSERAASRAFF
NA	13	once	TRBV9	TRBJ1-1	CASSVSQNTEAFF
NA	16	NA	TRBV18	TRBJ2-1	CASSPGLLSSYNEQFF
NA	12	NA	TRBV19	TRBJ1-3	CASMTVGNTIYF
TRBD2	14	NA	TRBV24-1	TRBJ2-2	CATHSGRDTGELFF
NA	16	NA	TRBV6-1	TRBJ1-5	CASSGAGTLATQPQHF
TRBD1	16	few	TRBV18	TRBJ1-4	CASSGQGGVTREKLFF
TRBD2	15	NA	TRBV18	TRBJ2-1	CASSPRREGVDEQFF
NA	16	NA	TRBV1	TRBJ2-5	CTSRGASGSRRETQYF
NA	19	NA	TRBV7-2	TRBJ2-5	CASSLAGLPVVGGLETQYF
NA	14	NA	TRBV2	TRBJ2-7	CASSAASANYEQYF
NA	11	NA	TRBV14	TRBJ2-5	CASSKEETQYF
NA	14	few	TRBV29-1	TRBJ1-1	CSVVLNKGGTEAFF
NA	12	NA	TRBV7-3	TRBJ2-2	CASSPNTGELFF
NA	11	NA	TRBV12-3/TRBV12-4	TRBJ1-1	CAIALTVKVFF
NA	14	NA	TRBV24-1	TRBJ2-3	CATSDWTFTDTQYF
NA	14	NA	TRBV2	TRBJ1-5	CASSLHVVGQPQHF
NA	14	NA	TRBV2	TRBJ1-2	CASSEGEQNYGYTF
NA	16	NA	TRBV7-3	TRBJ2-3	CASSPVVGGSTDTQYF
NA	14	few	TRBV5-6	TRBJ1-2	CASSPGAGWDGYTF
NA	14	NA	TRBV6-5	TRBJ1-6	CASSFRGAGSPLHF
NA	13	NA	TRBV3-1/TRBV3-2	TRBJ2-7	CVSSQETFYEQYF
TRBD2	11	NA	TRBV10-1	TRBJ2-1	CVSGTVELQFF
NA	13	NA	TRBV7-9	TRBJ2-1	CASSLPSHNEQFF
TRBD1	15	NA	TRBV28	TRBJ2-7	CASTPGGRGIYEQYF
TRBD1	13	NA	TRBV9	TRBJ2-1	CASSFTGGNEQFF
TRBD2	15	once	TRBV14	TRBJ2-1	CASSQVAGGGNEQFF